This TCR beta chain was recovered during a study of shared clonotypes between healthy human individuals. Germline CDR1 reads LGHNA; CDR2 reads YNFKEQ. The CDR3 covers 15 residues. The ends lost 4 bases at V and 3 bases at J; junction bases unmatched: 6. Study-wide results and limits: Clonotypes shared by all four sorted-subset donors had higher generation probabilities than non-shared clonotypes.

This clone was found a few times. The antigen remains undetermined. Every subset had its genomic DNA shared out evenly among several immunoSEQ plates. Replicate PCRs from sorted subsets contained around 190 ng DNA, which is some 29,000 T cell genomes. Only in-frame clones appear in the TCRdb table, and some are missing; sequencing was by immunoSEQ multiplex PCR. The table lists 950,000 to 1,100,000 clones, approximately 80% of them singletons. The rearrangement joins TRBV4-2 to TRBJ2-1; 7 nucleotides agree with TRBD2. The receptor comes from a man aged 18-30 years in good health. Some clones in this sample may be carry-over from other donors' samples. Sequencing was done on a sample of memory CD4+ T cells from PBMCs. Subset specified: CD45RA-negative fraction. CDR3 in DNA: TGTGCCAGCAGCCCCAAGAGCGGGAACTACAATGAGCAGTTCTTC. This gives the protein CASSPKSGNYNEQFF.